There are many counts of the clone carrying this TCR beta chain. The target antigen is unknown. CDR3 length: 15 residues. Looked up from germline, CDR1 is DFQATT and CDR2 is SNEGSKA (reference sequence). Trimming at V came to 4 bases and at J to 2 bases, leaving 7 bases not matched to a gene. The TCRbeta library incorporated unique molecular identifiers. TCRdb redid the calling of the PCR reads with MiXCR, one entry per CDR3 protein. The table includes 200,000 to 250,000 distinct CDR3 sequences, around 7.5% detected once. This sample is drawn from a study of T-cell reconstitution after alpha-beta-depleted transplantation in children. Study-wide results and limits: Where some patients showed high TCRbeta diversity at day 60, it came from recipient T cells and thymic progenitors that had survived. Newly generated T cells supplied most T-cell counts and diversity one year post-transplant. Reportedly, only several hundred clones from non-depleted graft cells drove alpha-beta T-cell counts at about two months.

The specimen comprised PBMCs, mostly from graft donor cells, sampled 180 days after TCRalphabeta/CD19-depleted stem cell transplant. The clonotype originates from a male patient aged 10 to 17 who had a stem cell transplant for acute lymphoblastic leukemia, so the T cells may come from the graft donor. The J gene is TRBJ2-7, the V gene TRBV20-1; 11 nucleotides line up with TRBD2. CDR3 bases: TGCAGTGCTAATCAGGGACTAGCGGAGACCTACGAGCAGTACTTC. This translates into CSANQGLAETYEQYF.